This entry is about one TCR beta chain. cDNA came from roughly 0.5 to 1 ug RNA primed by random hexamers. It was immunoSEQ multiplex PCR that amplified TCR beta CDR3 across 54 Vbeta and 13 Jbeta. TCRdb reprocessed the immunoSEQ multiplex PCR reads with MiXCR, giving one entry per CDR3 protein. The sample has about 140,000 distinct CDR3 sequences, about 95% seen once. The data stem from a study of CD8 T cells in Susac syndrome. With V trimmed by 6 bases and J by 4 bases, 11 bases remained unmatched. The CDR3 runs 16 residues. Those who served as multiple sclerosis controls were treatment-naive patients with stable or active relapsing-remitting disease.

The specimen was CD4+ T cells from PBMCs. The genes are TRBV12-3 or TRBV12-4 and TRBJ2-2; 7 bases are a match to TRBD1. This receptor was identified in a human donor with multiple sclerosis. CDR3 nucleotide sequence: TGTGCCAGCAGCCGAAGGGGGCGCAGGGGCACCGGGGAGCTGTTTTTT. Translation gives CASSRRGRRGTGELFF.